This TCR beta chain originates from a study of blood T cells in healthy people across ages. As to this clonotype: What it binds is not known.

Combining a sample-barcoded 5' primer with a J-beta primer mix, a second PCR ran for about 7 to 11 cycles. TCRdb passed the 5' RACE reads through MiXCR, listing each CDR3 protein once. The repertoire holds approximately 800,000 distinct CDR3 sequences, 56% seen once, with around 25% in the top ten. Study conclusions and caveats: The CMV status of each donor remained undetermined, and this could have confounded shifts in expanded clonotypes.

Trimming stripped 0 bases from V and 9 bases from J, with 16 bases between. CDR3 size: 14 residues. Germline CDR1 reads SQVTM; CDR2 reads ANQGSEA. Sequences were obtained from blood. The chain has TRBV29-1 and TRBJ2-3, with TRBD1 as a possible D gene (6 bases). This TCR was recovered from a man aged 40-49 years in good health. This CDR3 is CSVEDPYRVVTQYF. In DNA, the CDR3 is TGCAGCGTTGAAGACCCCTACAGGGTGGTGACGCAGTATTTT.